Sequencing of this T cell receptor (beta chain) was carried out in a study of blood T cell repertoires in COVID-19 (dated by TCRdb to about 2020). About the full investigation: Collaborator samples came from the United States, Italy and Spain and covered acute and convalescent phases of COVID-19. The prospective study material was composed of cDNA or gDNA derived from T cells, B-cell-depleted T cells, or PBMCs. Deeply sampled blood TCRbeta repertoires from subjects exposed to, actively infected with, or recovered from COVID-19 were included in the dataset. The repertoires were made available in a free public database intended to serve as a resource for research on the immune response to SARS-CoV-2. Samples came from the ongoing ImmuneRACE study (first 160 participants) plus 1,254 subjects from 6 global collaborators. Nearly every sample came with metadata listing a de-identified subject ID, COVID-19 status, age in years and sex. Where available, HLA class I and class II types were obtained from metadata supplied by the sample provider rather than from assay-based typing. Overall study results and their limits: The amount of clinical and demographic metadata varied by source and participant and was provided uncurated.

TCRbeta CDR3 regions were amplified from genomic DNA using the immunoSEQ Assay, a bias-controlled multiplex PCR. Turning to the authors' computational methods: Nucleated cell counts per sample were estimated from amplification of reference gene primers within the assay. To quantify the absolute abundance of each unique TCRbeta CDR3 rearrangement, sequence reads were collapsed and filtered. Productive Simpson clonality was computed per sample as the square root of Simpson's diversity index over productive rearrangements. TCRdb's version of the immuneACCESS table is confined to in-frame rearrangements and falls short of the full clone set. An unresolved V gene accounts for under half of the shortfall where checked; the remainder is of unknown origin. The DNA was the basis for D and trimming; V, J and clone size are from that table. Here the sample has a few hundred thousand clones; more than 85% occur a single time. The top ten constitute under 9.5% of the sample.

Participants in the prospective study were enrolled through a virtual design, were aged about 18 to 100 years, and lived in about two dozen United States geographic areas. In the prospective study, participants were assigned to cohorts based on the clinical history participants reported in a screening survey and a study questionnaire. ImmuneRACE Cohort 3 recovered participants were defined by two consecutive negative NP/OP PCR tests, healthcare professional clearance, or symptom resolution. In the prospective study, whole blood, serum and a nasopharyngeal or oropharyngeal swab were collected from each participant by mobile phlebotomists. Over a roughly 2-month period, participants in the prospective study had the option of providing additional blood draws and questionnaires. Prospective study blood samples were shipped either frozen or at room temperature before DNA extraction. Comments on this clone: Its binding antigen is unknown. The record has no base qualities; no much larger clone is one base away.

Specimen: PBMCs or T cells enriched from blood (not recorded which). This sequence originates from a woman aged 55 to 70 who had recovered from COVID-19.

In nucleotide form, the sequence is TGCGCCAGCAGCCAGCAAGGTCTCCCAGGGATTATCATGAACACTGAAGCTTTCTTT. It encodes CASSQQGLPGIIMNTEAFF. In this chain, TRBV4-1 is recombined with TRBJ1-1; D gene: possibly TRBD1, on 5 matching bases. CDR1 and CDR2 are read off the germline V gene as MGHRA and YSYEKL. The CDR3, from cysteine to phenylalanine, totals 19 residues. Only the CDR3 portion is preserved as DNA: 57 bases, with reading frame beginning at the first base. V gives up 3 bases and J gives up 0 bases, and the segment between their germline ends measures 23 bases.